A selection of T cell receptor beta chains follows, all from one sample in a study of beta chain features in type 1 diabetes. Profiling relied on immunoSEQ multiplex PCR, and the TCRdb table lists in-frame clones only, not all of them. The sample lists hundreds of thousands of clones, around 12% seen once, with around 0.01% in the top ten. The source material was naive CD4+ T cells from blood. The receptors were gathered from a woman younger than 35 with type 1 diabetes. Both conserved end residues are part of each CDR3. The D gene is left open where the match is weak. Clone sizes are given selectively: once, few, many, or a class where the clone is expanded.

J gene,D gene,V gene,clone size,CDR3 length,CDR3 protein,CDR3 DNA
TRBJ1-1,-,TRBV9,-,13,CASSVDSDTEAFF,TGTGCCAGCAGCGTGGACAGTGACACTGAAGCTTTCTTT
TRBJ2-1,TRBD2,TRBV28,few,16,CASSSKSGRTYNEQFF,TGTGCCAGCAGTTCGAAAAGCGGGAGAACCTACAATGAGCAGTTCTTC
TRBJ1-5,-,TRBV19,-,15,CASSIDGGTHQPQHF,TGTGCCAGTAGTATTGACGGGGGGACCCATCAGCCCCAGCATTTT
TRBJ1-5,-,TRBV7-9,-,18,CASSLSLGLGHGNQPQHF,TGTGCCAGCAGCTTAAGTTTGGGGCTGGGGCATGGCAATCAGCCCCAGCATTTT
TRBJ2-7,TRBD2,TRBV18,few,14,CASSQGLAGAEQYF,TGTGCCAGCTCACAAGGACTAGCGGGAGCCGAGCAGTACTTC
TRBJ1-2,-,TRBV28,-,13,CASSPGSGYGYTF,TGTGCCAGCAGTCCAGGGTCGGGCTATGGCTACACCTTC
TRBJ2-5,TRBD2,TRBV15,few,19,CATSREGRLGLAGEETQYF,TGTGCCACCAGCAGAGAGGGCCGGTTAGGGCTAGCGGGGGAGGAGACCCAGTACTTC
TRBJ2-1,-,TRBV7-9,few,12,CASSTSLPGQFF,TGTGCCAGCAGCACTAGCCTCCCGGGGCAGTTCTTC
TRBJ1-1,TRBD1,TRBV18,few,14,CASSGQGSDTEAFF,TGTGCCAGCTCAGGACAGGGGTCGGACACTGAAGCTTTCTTT
TRBJ1-3,-,TRBV23-1,-,16,CASSQPRTVSGNTIYF,TGCGCCAGCAGTCAACCCAGGACAGTCTCTGGAAACACCATATATTTT
TRBJ1-4,-,TRBV15,few,15,CATSRDTGPGEKLFF,TGTGCCACCAGCAGAGACACAGGGCCCGGTGAAAAACTGTTTTTT
TRBJ2-7,TRBD1,TRBV19,-,13,CASSTRDSYEQYF,TGTGCCAGTAGTACCCGGGACAGCTACGAGCAGTACTTC
TRBJ2-7,-,TRBV4-2,-,12,CASSRRADEQYF,TGTGCCAGCAGCCGCAGGGCGGACGAGCAGTACTTC
TRBJ2-5,-,TRBV11-2,-,16,CASSLEVVRVLETQYF,TGTGCCAGCAGCTTAGAAGTCGTGAGGGTTTTGGAGACCCAGTACTTC
TRBJ2-1,TRBD2,TRBV2,few,13,CAASLGLVAEQFF,TGTGCCGCATCACTGGGACTAGTGGCTGAGCAGTTCTTC
TRBJ2-5,TRBD1,TRBV5-1,few,17,CASSSAAGTGAGETQYF,TGCGCCAGCAGCTCCGCCGCGGGGACAGGGGCGGGGGAGACCCAGTACTTC